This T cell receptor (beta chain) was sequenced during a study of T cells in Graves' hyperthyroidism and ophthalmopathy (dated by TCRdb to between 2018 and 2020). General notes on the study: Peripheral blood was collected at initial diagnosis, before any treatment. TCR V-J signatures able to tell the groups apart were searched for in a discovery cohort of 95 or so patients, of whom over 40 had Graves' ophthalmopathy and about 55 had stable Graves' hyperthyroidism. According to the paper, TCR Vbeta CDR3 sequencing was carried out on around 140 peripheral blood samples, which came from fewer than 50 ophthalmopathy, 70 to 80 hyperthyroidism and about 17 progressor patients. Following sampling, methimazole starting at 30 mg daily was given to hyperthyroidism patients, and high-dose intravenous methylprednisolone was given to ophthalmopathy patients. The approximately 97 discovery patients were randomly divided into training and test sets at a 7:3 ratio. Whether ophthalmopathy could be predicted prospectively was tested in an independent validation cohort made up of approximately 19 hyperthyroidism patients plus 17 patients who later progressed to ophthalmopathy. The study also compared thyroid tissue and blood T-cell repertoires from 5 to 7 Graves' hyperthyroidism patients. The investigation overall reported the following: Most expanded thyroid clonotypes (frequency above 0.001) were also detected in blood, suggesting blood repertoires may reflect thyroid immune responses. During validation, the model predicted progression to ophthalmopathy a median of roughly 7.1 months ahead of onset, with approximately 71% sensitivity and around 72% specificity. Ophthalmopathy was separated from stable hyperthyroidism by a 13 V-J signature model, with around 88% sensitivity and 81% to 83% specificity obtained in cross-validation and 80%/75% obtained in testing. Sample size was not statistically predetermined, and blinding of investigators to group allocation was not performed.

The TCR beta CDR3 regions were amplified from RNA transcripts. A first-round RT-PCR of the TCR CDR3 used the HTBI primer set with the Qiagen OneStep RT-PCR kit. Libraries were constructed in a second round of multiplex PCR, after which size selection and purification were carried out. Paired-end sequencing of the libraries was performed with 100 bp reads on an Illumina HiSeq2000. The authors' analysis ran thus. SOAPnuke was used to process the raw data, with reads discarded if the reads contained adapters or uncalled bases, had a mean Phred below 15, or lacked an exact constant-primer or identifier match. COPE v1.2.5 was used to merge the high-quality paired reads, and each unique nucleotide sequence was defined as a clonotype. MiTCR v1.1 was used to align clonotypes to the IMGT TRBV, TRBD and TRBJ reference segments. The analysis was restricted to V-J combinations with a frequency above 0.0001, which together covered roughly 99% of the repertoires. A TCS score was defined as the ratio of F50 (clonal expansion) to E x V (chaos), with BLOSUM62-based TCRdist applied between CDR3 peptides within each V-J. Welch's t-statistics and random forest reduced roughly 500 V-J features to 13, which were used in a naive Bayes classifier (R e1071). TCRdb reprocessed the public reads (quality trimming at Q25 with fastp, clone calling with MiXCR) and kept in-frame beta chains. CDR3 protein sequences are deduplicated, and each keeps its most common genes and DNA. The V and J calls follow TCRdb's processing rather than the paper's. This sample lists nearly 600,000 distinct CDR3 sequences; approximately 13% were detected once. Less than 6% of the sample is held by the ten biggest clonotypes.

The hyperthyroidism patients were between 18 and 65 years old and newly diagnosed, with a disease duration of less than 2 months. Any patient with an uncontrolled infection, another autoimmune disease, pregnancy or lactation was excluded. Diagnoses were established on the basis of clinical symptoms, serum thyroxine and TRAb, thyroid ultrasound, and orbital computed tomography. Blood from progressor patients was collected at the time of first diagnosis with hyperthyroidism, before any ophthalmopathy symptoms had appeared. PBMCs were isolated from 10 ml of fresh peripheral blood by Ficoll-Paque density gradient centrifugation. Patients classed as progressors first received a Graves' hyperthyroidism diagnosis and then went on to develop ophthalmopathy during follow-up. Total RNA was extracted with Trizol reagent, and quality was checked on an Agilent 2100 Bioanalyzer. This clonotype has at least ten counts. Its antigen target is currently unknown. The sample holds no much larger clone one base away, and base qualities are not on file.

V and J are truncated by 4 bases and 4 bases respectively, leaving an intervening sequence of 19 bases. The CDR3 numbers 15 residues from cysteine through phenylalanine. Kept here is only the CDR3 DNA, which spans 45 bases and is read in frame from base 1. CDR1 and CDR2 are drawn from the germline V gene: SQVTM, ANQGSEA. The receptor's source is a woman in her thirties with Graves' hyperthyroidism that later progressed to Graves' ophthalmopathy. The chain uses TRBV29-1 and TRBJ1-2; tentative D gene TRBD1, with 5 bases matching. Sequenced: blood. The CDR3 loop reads CSVVRAGEASYGYTF. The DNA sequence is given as TGCAGCGTTGTTAGGGCGGGGGAAGCTTCCTATGGCTACACCTTC.